This T cell receptor (beta chain) was sequenced in a study of Tregs in tolerant kidney transplant recipients. About the research overall: Recipients received nonmyeloablative bone marrow transplants from related graft donors, with transient mixed chimerism. General study results and limits: Tregs expanded with activated donor B cells seemed most donor-specific. Findings come from small patient numbers and require larger validation.

Concerning this clone itself: As yet, its antigen is unknown. Coverage ceases 3 residues before the CDR3 finishes, and the germline J gene fills in the end.

Unstimulated Tregs (CD4+CD25+CD127-) and CD4+CD25- non-Tregs were sorted from PBMCs. The assay was immunoSEQ multiplex PCR, and TCRdb's table has in-frame clones only and misses some. Here the sample table reports 48,000 or so clones. V lost 0 bases and J lost 2, with 5 bases in between. This CDR3 comprises 13 residues. Germline assignment: CDR1 GTSNPN and CDR2 SVGIG (reference sequence). The chain combines TRBV30 with TRBJ1-3, with D unresolved. This material consisted of CD4+ T cells from blood, taken before the transplant. This receptor was obtained from a human donor who received a combined kidney and bone marrow transplant. CDR3 DNA (partial): TGTGCCTGGAGTGTATCTCCTGGAAACACC. Translating gives CAWSVSPGNT. The whole CDR3 protein reads CAWSVSPGNTIYF.